The 18 T cell receptor beta chains in this list originate from one sample, sequenced in a study of cytomegalovirus exposure and HLA in healthy donors. Primers: 60 Vbeta forward and 13 Jbeta reverse. The repertoire was sequenced with immunoSEQ multiplex PCR; TCRdb's copy has only in-frame clones and lacks some. The sample contains some 100,000 clones, roughly 80% of which appear only once. The sample was PBMCs. All receptors come from a man aged 18 to 29 in good health and CMV-seronegative.

This chain links TRBV28 with TRBJ2-1, with 12 positions matching TRBD2. The CDR3 length is 15 residues. CDR1 MDHEN and CDR2 SYDVKM come from the germline V gene. V was pared by 4 bases and J by 10 bases, with 8 bases of the junction left unmatched. CDR3 region: CASSSTRGLAGEQFF. The CDR3 region has the DNA TGTGCCAGCAGTTCTACAAGGGGACTAGCGGGCGAGCAGTTCTTC.

The chain carries TRBV10-2 and TRBJ1-4; 7 bases map to TRBD1. CDR3 length equals 12 residues. V was pared by 7 bases and J by 7 bases, with 3 bases of the junction left unmatched. Germline V gene data show CDR1 as WSHSY and CDR2 as SAAADI. CDR3 nucleotide sequence: TGCGCCAGCACAGGGGGATTTGAAAAACTGTTTTTT. This sequence encodes CASTGGFEKLFF.

The chain carries TRBV7-8 and TRBJ1-1; D not certain. V shed 4 bases and J shed 2 bases, with 11 bases lying between them. The CDR3 runs to 14 residues. Germline CDR1 SGHVS, CDR2 FQNEAQ. The CDR3 here is CASSSNTANTEAFF. CDR3 coding DNA: TGTGCCAGCAGCTCGAATACAGCTAACACTGAAGCTTTCTTT.

V usage is TRBV10-3 and J usage is TRBJ1-3; D unresolved. The length of the CDR3 is 15 residues. V was trimmed by 3 bases and J by 0 bases, leaving 9 bases between them. CDR1 is ENHRY and CDR2 is SYGVKD in the germline V gene. CDR3 coding DNA: TGTGCCATCAGTGACGCGGCGGGCTCTGGAAACACCATATATTTT. Translated, it gives CAISDAAGSGNTIYF.

This sequence joins TRBV5-1 and TRBJ2-3, with 7 bases identical to TRBD2. The length of the CDR3 is 15 residues. Trimming at V came to 1 base and at J to 1 base, leaving 3 bases not matched to a gene. Per germline, CDR1 SGHRS and CDR2 YFSETQ. The CDR3 nucleotides are TGCGCCAGCAGCTTGCTTAGCGGGCGCACAGATACGCAGTATTTT. Its protein product is CASSLLSGRTDTQYF.

This clone was observed once. The chain is built from TRBV7-6 and TRBJ1-1; TRBD1 agrees at 7 bases. This CDR3 is 16 amino acids long. CDR1 is SGHVS and CDR2 is FNYEAQ in the germline V gene. The junction had 6 bases not matched to a gene; V was cut back by 0 bases and J by 2 bases. The CDR3 region is CASSLARGTANTEAFF. DNA of the CDR3: TGTGCCAGCAGCTTAGCCAGGGGGACAGCCAACACTGAAGCTTTCTTT.

The J gene is TRBJ1-2, the V gene TRBV30; 7 bases are a match to TRBD1. Germline V lookup: CDR1 GTSNPN, CDR2 SVGIG (reference sequence). V was pared by 4 bases and J by 1 base, with 3 bases of the junction left unmatched. This CDR3 comprises 13 residues. The CDR3 spells CAWTQGGNYGYTF. CDR3 nucleotides: TGTGCCTGGACCCAGGGGGGTAACTATGGCTACACCTTC.

This CDR3 is CASGSAGDASYNEQFF. The CDR3 DNA sequence: TGTGCCAGCGGCTCCGCAGGGGATGCTTCCTACAATGAGCAGTTCTTC. The genes are TRBV5-4 and TRBJ2-1; D perhaps matches TRBD1 (6 bases). This CDR3 is built from 16 residues. Germline CDR1 is SGHNT and CDR2 is YYREEE (reference sequence). Trimming removed 7 bases from V and 1 base from J, with 18 bases in between.

This rearrangement joins TRBV9 to TRBJ2-7; possible D gene TRBD1, 6 bases. CDR1 and CDR2 from the germline V gene are SGDLS and YYNGEE. Trimming cost V 0 bases and J 2 bases, with 9 bases left between them. The CDR3 loop spans 14 amino acids. In DNA, the CDR3 is TGTGCCAGCAGCGTAGGGGACAACCCCTACGAGCAGTACTTC. Amino acid sequence: CASSVGDNPYEQYF.

This chain's CDR3 is CASSPRLRAGTEAFF. The CDR3 nucleotides read TGTGCCAGCAGTCCTCGCCTGAGGGCGGGCACTGAAGCTTTCTTT. The rearrangement links TRBV28 to TRBJ1-1; D is uncertain. Germline V lookup: CDR1 MDHEN, CDR2 SYDVKM. Trimming removed 5 bases from V and 4 bases from J, with 17 bases in between. This CDR3 comprises 15 residues.

This sequence joins TRBV28 and TRBJ1-1, with 9 positions matching TRBD1. CDR3 length: 16 residues. V was clipped by 3 bases and J by 5 bases; unmatched bases: 10. Germline assignment: CDR1 MDHEN and CDR2 SYDVKM. The DNA for the CDR3 is TGTGCCAGCAGTTTCTGGCGGACAGGGGAAGGGACTGAAGCTTTCTTT. Encoded protein: CASSFWRTGEGTEAFF.

This clone was detected a few times. The chain employs TRBV5-6 and TRBJ2-6; the match to TRBD1 covers 9 bases. With 8 bases clipped from V and 1 base from J, the junction kept 10 bases outside the gene matches. The CDR3 sequence is 17 residues long. Germline V gene data show CDR1 as SGHDT and CDR2 as YYEEEE. CDR3 coding DNA: TGTGCCAGTAACACCGGGACAGGGCCATCTGGGGCCAACGTCCTGACTTTC. Amino acids: CASNTGTGPSGANVLTF. Full variable domain (missing parts from reference TRBV5-6 and TRBJ2-6): DAGVTQSPTHLIKTRGQQVTLRCSPKSGHDTVSWYQQALGQGPQFIFQYYEEEERQRGNFPDRFSGHQFPNYSSELNVNALLLGDSALYLCASNTGTGPSGANVLTFGAGSRLTVL.

The CDR3 nucleotides are TGTGCCAGCAGCTTTAAGACAGGGGCTGAAGCTTTCTTT. It translates to CASSFKTGAEAFF. This rearrangement joins TRBV7-9 to TRBJ1-1, with TRBD1 identical over 8 bases. Per the germline V gene, CDR1 is SEHNR and CDR2 is FQNEAQ (reference sequence). After removal of 3 bases from V and 6 bases from J, the junction contained 3 bases not matched to a gene. CDR3 size: 13 residues.

J is TRBJ1-1 and V is TRBV27; possible D gene TRBD1, 5 bases. V lost 3 bases and J 14 bases, leaving 13 bases between the germline ends. Looked up from germline, CDR1 is MNHEY and CDR2 is SMNVEV (reference sequence). This CDR3 region has 11 residues. CDR3 in DNA: TGTGCCAGCAGTTTGGGGCCAGTGTCATTCTTT. It is translated as CASSLGPVSFF.

This chain joins TRBV28 and TRBJ1-1, with TRBD1 matching 10 bases. Trimming at V came to 10 bases and at J to 4 bases, leaving 9 bases not matched to a gene. Germline V gene lookup returns CDR1 MDHEN and CDR2 SYDVKM. The CDR3 runs to 14 residues. CDR3 DNA sequence: TGTGCCATCACCGGGACAGGGGATTCCACTGAAGCTTTCTTT. Encoded protein: CAITGTGDSTEAFF. The complete variable domain, with remaining parts taken from reference TRBV28 and TRBJ1-1, reads DVKVTQSSRYLVKRTGEKVFLECVQDMDHENMFWYRQDPGLGLRLIYFSYDVKMKEKGDIPEGYSVSREKKERFSLILESASTNQTSMYLCAITGTGDSTEAFFGQGTRLTVV.

This rearrangement joins TRBV11-3 to TRBJ2-3; D possibly corresponds to TRBD1 (6 bases). V dropped 5 bases and J dropped 1 base, with 16 bases sitting between them. CDR3 length: 16 amino acids. Germline V gene data show CDR1 as SGHNT and CDR2 as YENEEA. CDR3 protein: CASSPGAFRGTDTQYF. DNA for the CDR3: TGTGCCAGCAGCCCAGGGGCGTTTCGGGGCACAGATACGCAGTATTTT.

The chain uses TRBV10-3 and TRBJ1-6, with D perhaps matching TRBD1 (5 bases). Trimming stripped 11 bases from V and 8 bases from J, with 16 bases between. The CDR3 consists of 13 residues. From germline, CDR1 is ENHRY and CDR2 SYGVKD. CDR3 DNA: TGTGCCTCGGGCGCGGGGGAGGATTCACCCCTCCACTTT. Protein product: CASGAGEDSPLHF.

The sample holds one count of this clone. This sequence joins TRBV19 and TRBJ2-3, with a possible D match to TRBD2 (5 bases). In germline, CDR1 is LNHDA, CDR2 SQIVND (reference sequence). Between the trimmed V and J ends, which lost 3 bases and 4 bases, there was a span of 17 bases. This CDR3 region has 16 residues. The CDR3 loop is CASSIGELVGPDTQYF. The CDR3 nucleotides are TGTGCCAGTAGTATTGGGGAACTAGTTGGTCCAGATACGCAGTATTTT.